Below are 21 T cell receptor beta chains sequenced from a single sample in a study of cytomegalovirus exposure and HLA in healthy donors (dated by TCRdb to about 2017). The method behind the library was the immunoSEQ multiplex PCR assay. For the multiplex PCR, a mixture combining 60 forward primers for TCR Vbeta segments and 13 reverse primers for TCR Jbeta segments was used. The immuneACCESS repertoire file appears here via TCRdb, limited to in-frame rearrangements. These files lack a portion of the clones; in checked studies, under half of the deficit traces to unresolved V genes, and the cause of the others is not known. A total of about 190,000 clones appear in this sample, more than 75% of them only once. Roughly 0.75% of the sample comes from the top ten. Sequencing was done on a sample of PBMCs. The receptors shown here come from a woman between 18 and 29 years old in good health and CMV-seronegative.

This clone was recorded once. This chain uses TRBV5-4 with TRBJ1-1; TRBD1 matches 7 bases. This CDR3 region has 12 residues. Trimming took 5 bases from V and 4 from J; bases not matched to a gene: 2. CDR1 and CDR2 (germline): SGHNT, YYREEE (reference sequence). The CDR3 DNA reads as TGTGCCAGCAGTACAGGGGCCACTGAAGCTTTCTTT. Its protein product is CASSTGATEAFF.

In nucleotides, the CDR3 is TGTGCCAGCAGTTTGGACAGGGCGAACACCGGGGAGCTGTTTTTT. Translating gives CASSLDRANTGELFF. This rearrangement joins TRBV27 to TRBJ2-2; 8 bases align to TRBD1. This CDR3 comprises 15 residues. The J segment lost 0 bases and the V segment lost 3 bases, leaving 0 bases of the junction unmatched. Germline V gene lookup returns CDR1 MNHEY and CDR2 SMNVEV (reference sequence).

The rearrangement joins TRBV5-1 to TRBJ1-5; 7 bases are a match to TRBD1. Trimming took 4 bases from V and 3 from J; bases not matched to a gene: 7. The germline V gene encodes CDR1 SGHRS and CDR2 YFSETQ. The CDR3 loop spans 15 amino acids. The CDR3 nucleotides are TGCGCCAGCAGCGTATCGACAGGGCCCAATCAGCCCCAGCATTTT. Protein: CASSVSTGPNQPQHF.

This chain connects TRBV4-2 to TRBJ1-4; 8 bases are shared with TRBD1. Germline CDR1 and CDR2: LGHNA and YNFKEQ. V shed 1 base, J shed 7 bases, and the junction held 11 bases outside the gene matches. This CDR3 is built from 17 residues. This CDR3 reads CASSQVPQGAYGEKLFF. DNA of the CDR3: TGTGCCAGCAGCCAAGTGCCCCAGGGGGCATATGGTGAAAAACTGTTTTTT.

About this clone itself: The junction departs from germline at one end; a sequencing error may be responsible. This rearrangement joins TRBV6-1 to TRBJ1-1; a weak D match, TRBD1 (6 bases). The CDR3 extends over 15 amino acids. In germline, CDR1 is MNHNS, CDR2 SASEGT. CDR3 sequence reads: CAISAPRGQNTEAFF. The CDR3 bases are TGTGCCATCAGTGCCCCCAGGGGCCAGAACACTGAAGCTTTCTTT.

V usage is TRBV2 and J usage is TRBJ1-1, with TRBD1 identical over 9 bases. The CDR3 covers 15 residues. CDR1 is SNHLY and CDR2 is FYNNEI in the germline V gene. Trimming removed 3 bases from V and 3 bases from J; junction bases left unmatched: 5. CDR3 sequence (DNA): TGTGCCAGCAGTGAGACAGGGGGTATTTACACTGAAGCTTTCTTT. Translated: CASSETGGIYTEAFF. Full variable domain (rest looked up from reference TRBV2 and TRBJ1-1): EPEVTQTPSHQVTQMGQEVILRCVPISNHLYFYWYRQILGQKVEFLVSFYNNEISEKSEIFDDQFSVERPDGSNFTLKIRSTKLEDSAMYFCASSETGGIYTEAFFGQGTRLTVV.

This clone was observed a single time. CDR3 nucleotides: TGCGCCAGCAGGGGGGTACCGACAGGGGGTTTATACTACGAGCAGTACTTC. Translating gives CASRGVPTGGLYYEQYF. J is TRBJ2-7 and V is TRBV10-2; 9 bases align to TRBD1. Looked up from germline, CDR1 is WSHSY and CDR2 is SAAADI. Trimming at V came to 6 bases and at J to 3 bases, leaving 15 bases not matched to a gene. CDR3 length: 17 residues.

The chain is built from TRBV5-4 and TRBJ2-7, with D maybe TRBD1 (5 bases). V shed 2 bases and J shed 2 bases, with 8 bases lying between them. Germline CDR1 reads SGHNT; CDR2 reads YYREEE (reference sequence). The CDR3 is 13 amino acids. As DNA, the CDR3 is TGTGCCAGCAGCTTAGACAGAACCTACGAGCAGTACTTC. Its protein product is CASSLDRTYEQYF.

This clone appeared once. This chain joins TRBV12-1 and TRBJ2-3; whether TRBD1, the table's D call, matches the DNA was not checked. TRBV12-1 constitutes a pseudogene. This CDR3 has 13 residues. The CDR3 sequence is CASSSRSFYTQYF. The CDR3 DNA follows: TGTGCCAGCAGCTCCAGGTCCTTTTATACGCAGTATTTT.

The chain has TRBV6-6 and TRBJ2-1, with a weak D call TRBD1 (5 bases). Germline V lookup: CDR1 MNHNY, CDR2 SVGAGI (reference sequence). The CDR3 runs 13 residues. Trimming left V 4 bases short and J 5 bases short, with 9 bases between. CDR3: CASSSGMDNEQFF. DNA of the CDR3: TGTGCCAGCAGTTCAGGGATGGACAATGAGCAGTTCTTC.

The chain couples TRBV4-2 to TRBJ2-3; TRBD2 might be the D (5 bases). The CDR3 totals 19 residues. V dropped 0 bases and J dropped 0 bases, with 19 bases sitting between them. CDR1 and CDR2 (germline): LGHNA, YNFKEQ. CDR3 in amino acids: CASSQDWAGSTSSTDTQYF. The CDR3 DNA reads as TGTGCCAGCAGCCAAGATTGGGCGGGTTCCACCTCTAGCACAGATACGCAGTATTTT.

This clone was found a few times. This chain links TRBV10-1 with TRBJ2-3, with D maybe TRBD2 (5 bases). V lost 6 bases to trimming and J lost 0 bases, with 7 bases between them. CDR1 and CDR2 from the germline V gene are WNHNN and SYGVQD (reference sequence). This CDR3 comprises 13 residues. The CDR3 bases are TGCGCCAGCAGGGGAGAGAGCACAGATACGCAGTATTTT. This translates into CASRGESTDTQYF.

The chain has TRBV28 and TRBJ2-7; the match to TRBD1 covers 9 bases. Per the germline V gene, CDR1 is MDHEN and CDR2 is SYDVKM. V lost 10 bases to trimming and J lost 1 base; unmatched junction nucleotides: 5. This CDR3 spans 13 amino acids. In nucleotides, the CDR3 is TGTGCCATCTCGGACAGGGGATCCTACGAGCAGTACTTC. It is translated as CAISDRGSYEQYF.

The V and J genes are TRBV13 and TRBJ2-3, with 9 bases aligning to TRBD2. Germline assignment: CDR1 PRHDT and CDR2 FYEKMQ (reference sequence). The V segment lost 5 bases and the J segment 0 bases; nucleotides outside the gene matches: 9. The CDR3 runs 17 residues. The CDR3 region has the DNA TGTGCCAGCAGCGGATACTTAGCGGGAGCTAGCACAGATACGCAGTATTTT. Translating gives CASSGYLAGASTDTQYF.

This clone was observed once. The rearrangement links TRBV27 to TRBJ2-1; D is possibly TRBD1 (6 bases). This CDR3 comprises 14 residues. Trimming left V 7 bases short and J 2 bases short, with 12 bases between. Germline V lookup: CDR1 MNHEY, CDR2 SMNVEV (reference sequence). The CDR3 sequence: CASTTGIPYNEQFF. CDR3 nucleotides: TGTGCCAGCACAACAGGGATACCCTACAATGAGCAGTTCTTC.

The V call is TRBV9, the J call TRBJ2-3, with unresolved D. Germline V gene lookup returns CDR1 SGDLS and CDR2 YYNGEE. The CDR3 loop spans 13 amino acids. V was trimmed by 0 bases and J by 6 bases, leaving 8 bases between them. CDR3 in amino acids: CASSVGAGDTQYF. CDR3 DNA: TGTGCCAGCAGCGTAGGCGCAGGTGATACGCAGTATTTT. Looking up the rest from reference TRBV9 and TRBJ2-3 gives the full variable domain: DSGVTQTPKHLITATGQRVTLRCSPRSGDLSVYWYQQSLDQGLQFLIQYYNGEERAKGNILERFSAQQFPDLHSELNLSSLELGDSALYFCASSVGAGDTQYFGPGTRLTVL.

The genes are TRBV4-1 and TRBJ1-5; a possible D gene is TRBD1 (6 bases). V lost 10 bases to trimming and J lost 0 bases, with 13 bases between them. The CDR3 runs to 14 residues. The germline V gene has CDR1 MGHRA and CDR2 YSYEKL. The CDR3 protein is CANKDRYSNQPQHF. CDR3 DNA: TGCGCCAACAAAGACAGGTATAGCAATCAGCCCCAGCATTTT.

The chain couples TRBV11-2 to TRBJ1-1; D remains ambiguous. The V gene's germline CDR1 is SGHAT and CDR2 FQNNGV. This CDR3 spans 13 amino acids. Between the trimmed V and J ends, which lost 1 base and 1 base, there was a span of 4 bases. The CDR3: CASSLGRNTEAFF. In nucleotides, the CDR3 is TGTGCCAGCAGCTTAGGGAGGAACACTGAAGCTTTCTTT.

Remarks on this clone: At one of its ends the junction is not consistent with the germline gene, which may arise from a read error. This chain connects TRBV2 to TRBJ2-1; 8 nucleotides line up with TRBD2. CDR1 SNHLY and CDR2 FYNNEI come from the germline V gene. This CDR3 comprises 15 residues. The CDR3 bases are TGTGCCAGCAGTGAAGGGGTAGCGGGACTAAAGACACGAATCTTC. It encodes CASSEGVAGLKTRIF.

There are many counts of this clone. V gene TRBV6-6 combines with J gene TRBJ2-5; D remains unclear. The V end was cut by 5 bases, the J end by 5 bases, with 9 bases between. CDR3 length: 12 residues. The germline gives CDR1 MNHNY, CDR2 SVGAGI (reference sequence). CDR3 residues: CASSGGEETQYF. The CDR3 bases are TGTGCCAGCAGTGGCGGCGAGGAGACCCAGTACTTC.

The chain couples TRBV21-1 to TRBJ1-2; the D segment call TRBD1 is taken from the table without a DNA check. TRBV21-1 is deemed a pseudogene. The CDR3 runs to 17 residues. CDR3 protein: CASSKNLAQIKFYGYTF. CDR3 DNA: TGTGCCAGCAGCAAAAATCTGGCACAGATAAAATTTTATGGCTACACCTTC.